Detailed here is one T cell receptor beta chain. The antigen remains undetermined. Trimming removed 7 bases from V and 7 bases from J, with 10 bases in between. Per germline, CDR1 MNHNY and CDR2 SVGAGI (reference sequence). The CDR3 spans 11 residues. Primers for the PCR totalled 60 Vbeta and 13 Jbeta. Repertoires were generated with immunoSEQ multiplex PCR, while TCRdb's copy carries only in-frame clones and drops some. The sample consists of around 150,000 clones, around 80% of them appearing once. The data derive from a study of cytomegalovirus exposure and HLA in healthy donors. Whole-study results and caveats: As a later analysis showed, a missense DCLRE1C variant was linked to trimming of TCR beta V- and J-genes. Later findings reportedly placed an Asian-associated ancestry cluster below the roughly 700-donor mean for N-insertions. TRBV6-2, TRBV6-3 and some other V segments were excluded as indistinguishable.

The chain couples TRBV6-6 to TRBJ1-1; D gene unclear. This sequence was found in a man aged 30-40 years in good health and CMV-seropositive. Sequenced material: PBMCs. The CDR3 loop is CASTTQDEAFF. The CDR3 DNA sequence: TGTGCCAGCACCACGCAGGATGAAGCTTTCTTT.